A single sample gave rise to the 21 T cell receptor beta chains below, sequenced in a study of T cells after yellow fever vaccination. Each CDR3 protein is one row after TCRdb ran MiXCR on the 5' RACE reads. Here the sample spans about 360,000 distinct CDR3 sequences, about 6.2% being singletons. The sample was PBMCs, taken 5 days after the yellow fever booster vaccination. The source is a man between 25 and 39 years old who received the YFV17D yellow fever vaccine.

This clonotype was counted at least ten times. The rearrangement joins TRBV20-1 to TRBJ2-3; D is possibly TRBD2 (6 bases). V was pared by 4 bases and J by 0 bases, with 11 bases between. The CDR3 covers 14 residues. Germline loops: CDR1 DFQATT, CDR2 SNEGSKA (reference sequence). This CDR3 reads CSAIGGESTDTQYF. In DNA form, the CDR3 reads TGCAGTGCTATTGGCGGGGAAAGCACAGATACGCAGTATTTT.

The V call is TRBV15, the J call TRBJ2-2; weak D call: TRBD1 (5 bases). Trimming took off 0 bases at V and 8 bases at J, with 13 bases between the two ends. The CDR3 loop spans 15 amino acids. CDR1 is LNHNV and CDR2 is YYDKDF in the germline V gene (reference sequence). CDR3: CATSRDLDRTGELFF. In DNA form, the CDR3 reads TGTGCCACCAGCAGAGATCTCGACAGAACTGGGGAGCTGTTTTTT.

This clonotype was seen at least ten times. The chain combines TRBV20-1 with TRBJ2-3; 7 bases map to TRBD1. Germline loops: CDR1 DFQATT, CDR2 SNEGSKA (reference sequence). V lost 6 bases and J lost 6; bases outside the gene matches: 15. The CDR3 covers 15 residues. CDR3 in amino acids: CSAPWAGGSLDTQYF. DNA of the CDR3: TGCAGTGCCCCTTGGGCAGGGGGTAGTTTGGATACGCAGTATTTT.

The chain employs TRBV5-8 and TRBJ1-1; D not resolved. CDR1 is SGHTS and CDR2 is YDEGEE in the germline V gene. The CDR3 is made up of 13 amino acids. The V and J ends lost 0 bases and 4 bases respectively, with 7 bases between them. The CDR3: CASSLERATEAFF. The CDR3 DNA reads TGTGCCAGCAGCTTGGAAAGGGCCACTGAAGCTTTCTTT.

As DNA, the CDR3 is TGTGCCACCAGAGGGACTAGCGGGAGCGGGGATAAGTTCTTC. The encoded protein is CATRGTSGSGDKFF. This chain connects TRBV15 to TRBJ2-1; 14 bases line up with TRBD2. The CDR3 is made up of 14 amino acids. Germline CDR1 LNHNV, CDR2 YYDKDF (reference sequence). J lost 14 bases, V lost 6 bases, and 9 bases had no gene match.

The chain's CDR3 is CASSPRTDNFNYGYTF. Written as DNA, the CDR3 is TGTGCCAGCAGCCCTAGGACAGACAACTTTAACTATGGCTACACCTTC. The chain couples TRBV28 to TRBJ1-2, with a tentative D call TRBD1 (6 bases). The CDR3 runs 16 residues. Germline V CDR1 and CDR2: MDHEN, SYDVKM. The ends were cut back, 6 bases at V and 1 base at J, with 18 bases in the middle.

This chain connects TRBV10-3 to TRBJ1-3; D gene ambiguous. CDR3 length equals 15 residues. V lost 5 bases and J lost 1, with 12 bases in between. CDR1 is ENHRY and CDR2 is SYGVKD in the germline V gene. CDR3 nucleotide sequence: TGTGCCATCAGTAACCCACAAGAATCTGGAAACACCATATATTTT. Translating it yields CAISNPQESGNTIYF.

This clonotype appeared many times. V gene TRBV7-8 combines with J gene TRBJ2-3, with TRBD2 matching over 7 bases. Trimming removed 5 bases from V and 0 bases from J; junction bases left unmatched: 14. Germline CDR1 SGHVS, CDR2 FQNEAQ. The CDR3 totals 18 residues. CDR3 loop: CASSPPPAGVSSTDTQYF. The CDR3 nucleotides read TGTGCCAGCAGCCCGCCCCCTGCGGGGGTATCTAGCACAGATACGCAGTATTTT.

This clonotype was recorded many times. The chain recombines TRBV20-1 with TRBJ2-3, with 11 bases fitting TRBD2. CDR1 is DFQATT and CDR2 is SNEGSKA in the germline V gene (reference sequence). The V and J ends lost 4 bases and 4 bases, in that order; junction bases with no gene match: 7. The CDR3 loop spans 15 amino acids. Here the CDR3 reads CSATKNSGRADTQYF. The CDR3 nucleotides are TGCAGTGCTACCAAGAATAGCGGGAGGGCAGATACGCAGTATTTT.

This clonotype was seen a handful of times. The chain has TRBV10-3 and TRBJ2-4; 11 bases match TRBD2. Germline CDR1 reads ENHRY; CDR2 reads SYGVKD. The CDR3 is 18 residues long. After removal of 4 bases from V and 1 base from J, the junction contained 9 bases not matched to a gene. As DNA, the CDR3 is TGTGCCATCAGTGGAGGGACTAGCGGAAGCGGGGCCAAAAACATTCAGTACTTC. It codes for CAISGGTSGSGAKNIQYF.

CDR3 protein: CATRTSQDTGELFF. CDR3 nucleotide sequence: TGTGCCACAAGGACTAGTCAGGACACCGGGGAGCTGTTTTTT. The rearrangement links TRBV24-1 to TRBJ2-2; 7 bases line up with TRBD2. V lost 10 bases to trimming and J lost 3 bases; unmatched junction nucleotides: 7. The CDR3 consists of 14 residues. Germline CDR1 reads KGHDR; CDR2 reads SFDVKD.

This clonotype was detected many times. The chain employs TRBV4-3 and TRBJ2-1; D not resolved. This CDR3 has 16 amino acids. V was shortened by 0 bases and J by 0 bases, with 9 bases between the two germline ends. Per the germline V gene, CDR1 is LGHNA and CDR2 is YSLEER. CDR3 residues: CASSQDPPPSYNEQFF. DNA for the CDR3: TGCGCCAGCAGCCAAGATCCCCCCCCCTCCTACAATGAGCAGTTCTTC.

This chain joins TRBV12-3 or TRBV12-4 and TRBJ1-2, with D perhaps TRBD1 (6 bases). V lost 0 bases to trimming and J lost 0 bases, with 11 bases between them. This CDR3 has 16 amino acids. The CDR3 reads CASSLAVGAPNYGYTF. CDR3 DNA sequence: TGTGCCAGCAGTTTAGCCGTGGGGGCCCCTAACTATGGCTACACCTTC.

In its sample, this clonotype was seen a few times. This chain links TRBV29-1 with TRBJ1-1; possible D gene TRBD1, 6 bases. The germline V gene encodes CDR1 SQVTM and CDR2 ANQGSEA. This CDR3 has 12 amino acids. Trimming took off 6 bases at V and 8 bases at J, with 16 bases between the two ends. CDR3 protein: CSVALQGFEAFF. The DNA of the CDR3 is TGCAGCGTCGCGTTACAGGGATTCGAAGCTTTCTTT.

This clonotype has a count of ten or more. V gene TRBV7-8 combines with J gene TRBJ2-6; no clear D gene. The CDR3 extends over 18 amino acids. Germline V gene data show CDR1 as SGHVS and CDR2 as FQNEAQ. V lost 2 bases to trimming and J lost 2 bases, with 16 bases between them. CDR3 residues: CASSLPKLLWAGANVLTF. Here the CDR3 DNA reads TGTGCCAGCAGCTTACCGAAGCTTTTGTGGGCTGGGGCCAACGTCCTGACTTTC.

This rearrangement joins TRBV19 to TRBJ2-1; the match to TRBD2 covers 9 bases. The V gene's germline CDR1 is LNHDA and CDR2 SQIVND (reference sequence). The CDR3 contains 15 residues. V lost 4 bases, J lost 5 bases, and 6 bases stayed unmatched. This chain's CDR3 is CASSSPGLANNEQFF. CDR3 sequence (DNA): TGTGCCAGTAGTAGCCCGGGACTAGCTAACAATGAGCAGTTCTTC.

The V call is TRBV3-1, the J call TRBJ2-5, with unresolved D. Per germline, CDR1 LGHDT and CDR2 YNNKEL (reference sequence). The germline V and J ends were trimmed by 1 base and 2 bases, with 8 bases remaining between them. The CDR3 has 14 amino acids. CDR3 bases: TGTGCCAGCAGCCAAGTTGGCGAACAAGAGACCCAGTACTTC. Its protein is CASSQVGEQETQYF.

This clonotype has only a few counts. V is TRBV12-3 or TRBV12-4 and J is TRBJ1-4; D is ambiguous. The CDR3 contains 13 residues. V was cut by 3 bases and J by 5 bases, with 7 bases left in between. The CDR3: CASSFLQNEKLFF. In nucleotides, the CDR3 is TGTGCCAGCAGTTTTCTCCAAAATGAAAAACTGTTTTTT.

Only one count was recorded for this clonotype. This chain connects TRBV3-1 to TRBJ1-1; possible D gene TRBD1, 6 bases. Per germline, CDR1 LGHDT and CDR2 YNNKEL (reference sequence). Trimming cost V 11 bases and J 3 bases, with 28 bases left between them. This CDR3 contains 17 residues. The CDR3 sequence: CASSQDLIRGQDTEAFF. The CDR3 coding sequence is TGTGCCTCCAGCCAAGACTTAATCCGGGGGCAGGACACTGAAGCTTTCTTT. Looking up the rest from reference TRBV3-1 and TRBJ1-1 gives the full variable domain: DTAVSQTPKYLVTQMGNDKSIKCEQNLGHDTMYWYKQDSKKFLKIMFSYNNKELIINETVPNRFSPKSPDKAHLNLHINSLELGDSAVYFCASSQDLIRGQDTEAFFGQGTRLTVV.

This clonotype was picked up a small number of times. The chain carries TRBV5-1 and TRBJ2-7, with 7 bases that match TRBD2. Germline V lookup: CDR1 SGHRS, CDR2 YFSETQ. Trimming cost V 2 bases and J 2 bases; bases outside gene matches: 7. The CDR3 is made up of 15 amino acids. The CDR3: CASSFGWEGTYEQYF. For the CDR3, the DNA is TGCGCCAGCAGCTTTGGGTGGGAGGGAACCTACGAGCAGTACTTC. The variable domain in full, with the rest retrieved from reference TRBV5-1 and TRBJ2-7, is KAGVTQTPRYLIKTRGQQVTLSCSPISGHRSVSWYQQTPGQGLQFLFEYFSETQRNKGNFPGRFSGRQFSNSRSEMNVSTLELGDSALYLCASSFGWEGTYEQYFGPGTRLTVT.

This clonotype has at least ten counts. The chain employs TRBV20-1 and TRBJ2-3; unclear D gene. Deletions cut 0 bases from V and 1 base from J, with 8 bases between. The CDR3 has 14 amino acids. Germline lookup yields CDR1 DFQATT and CDR2 SNEGSKA (reference sequence). CDR3 sequence: CSARDGGRTDTQYF. CDR3 bases: TGCAGTGCTAGAGACGGTGGACGCACAGATACGCAGTATTTT.